These T cell receptor beta chains were read from a single sample in a study of blood T cells in healthy people across ages. TCRdb processed the 5' RACE reads anew with MiXCR; each CDR3 protein has one entry. This sample has roughly 650,000 distinct CDR3 sequences; about 30% occur once, and the top ten carry roughly 15%. The sequenced sample consisted of blood. The receptor source for this set is a woman aged 80 or over in good health. Each CDR3 is given with its conserved first and last residue. The D gene is left open where the match is weak. A clone size is listed for some rows: how often the clone was seen (once, few, many), or a class if it is expanded.

j_call clone_size v_call d_call cdr3_nt cdr3_aa
TRBJ1-1 - TRBV14 - TGTGCCAGCAGCCACAGCAGGAGGAACACTGAAGCTTTCTTT CASSHSRRNTEAFF
TRBJ1-1 few TRBV20-1 - TGCAGTGCTTTACTAGGAGGGAACACTGAAGCTTTCTTT CSALLGGNTEAFF
TRBJ2-1 - TRBV5-1 - TGCGCCAGCAGCTTGGGGGACCGAAGCTCCTACAATGAGCAGTTCTTC CASSLGDRSSYNEQFF
TRBJ2-3 many TRBV10-3 - TGTGCCATCAGTGAGTCGGTGGATACGCAGTATTTT CAISESVDTQYF
TRBJ2-7 many TRBV5-6 TRBD1 TGTGCCAGCAGCGCCCCGGGACAGGGGGCCTACGAGCAGTACTTC CASSAPGQGAYEQYF
TRBJ2-2 many TRBV12-3/TRBV12-4 - TGTGCCAGCAGATTAGCCCGCGGGGCTAACACCGGGGAGCTGTTTTTT CASRLARGANTGELFF
TRBJ2-3 many TRBV5-1 - TGCGCCAGCAGTCCCAGAATGGCTAGCACAGATACGCAGTATTTT CASSPRMASTDTQYF
TRBJ1-2 many TRBV20-1 - TGCAGTGCTAGCCCCAGGACAGCTAACTATGGCTACACCTTC CSASPRTANYGYTF
TRBJ2-7 many TRBV28 - TGTGCCAGCAGTTTTTGGGCCACCGAGCAGTACTTC CASSFWATEQYF
TRBJ2-3 few TRBV19 TRBD1 TGTGCCAGCAGACCAACAGGGGGACTCACAGATACGCAGTATTTT CASRPTGGLTDTQYF
TRBJ1-2 many TRBV7-2 - TGTGCCAGCAGCCCACCCTCTGGCAGCCGAATTTATGGCTACACCTTC CASSPPSGSRIYGYTF
TRBJ2-7 many TRBV6-5 TRBD1 TGTGCCAGCAGTTATTCAGCCATAGGACAGGGGGCTAGGGACGAGCAGTACTTC CASSYSAIGQGARDEQYF
TRBJ2-3 many TRBV2 TRBD2 TGTGCCAGCAGTGGCGGGGGGTTCCGCACAGATACGCAGTATTTT CASSGGGFRTDTQYF
TRBJ2-7 few TRBV30 - TGTGCCTGGAGTGTAGAAGGGGCAGGGAACTACGAGCAGTACTTC CAWSVEGAGNYEQYF
TRBJ2-3 - TRBV7-2 TRBD2 TGTGCCAGCAGCCCGCGAGCGGGGGGGTTCACAGATACGCAGTATTTT CASSPRAGGFTDTQYF
TRBJ2-5 many TRBV28 TRBD1 TGTGCCAGCAGCCTGGACAGGGGGCGGCAAGAGACCCAGTACTTC CASSLDRGRQETQYF
TRBJ2-5 - TRBV7-2 - TGTGCCAGCAGCTTGGGTTCCCCACCCGGAGAGACCCAGTACTTC CASSLGSPPGETQYF
TRBJ1-1 many TRBV20-1 - TGCAGTGTTAAGGTAGATAAGAACACTGAAGCTTTCTTT CSVKVDKNTEAFF
TRBJ1-1 many TRBV7-2 - TGTGCCAGCAGCTTAGCCAGCGCTCTCACTGAAGCTTTCTTT CASSLASALTEAFF
TRBJ2-2 - TRBV7-9 - TGTGCCAGCAGCTTACGGACAGGAGGGCGGACCGGGGAGCTGTTTTTT CASSLRTGGRTGELFF
TRBJ2-3 many TRBV7-2 - TGTGCCAGCAACAGCCCACAGGTCACAGATACGCAGTATTTT CASNSPQVTDTQYF
TRBJ2-7 - TRBV27 - TGTGCCAGCAGTTTACAGGGTTCCTTCGAGCAGTACTTC CASSLQGSFEQYF
TRBJ2-1 - TRBV6-4 TRBD2 TGTGCCAGCAGTGACTCCGCGGGAGGCCCCATCAATGAGCAGTTCTTC CASSDSAGGPINEQFF
TRBJ1-1 few TRBV12-5 - TGTGCTAGTGGTTTTTCTTCGGGAAACCTGGTTCAAACCCGTGAAGCTTTCTTT CASGFSSGNLVQTREAFF
TRBJ2-7 many TRBV9 TRBD1 TGTGCCAGCAGCGCCGGGACAGGGAAAATCTACGAGCAGTACTTC CASSAGTGKIYEQYF
TRBJ1-6 - TRBV6-6 - TGTGCCAGCAGTGCCCTCCAGGGGAAGGGGTCACCCCTCCACTTT CASSALQGKGSPLHF
TRBJ2-1 - TRBV28 - TGTGCCAGCATCCCAGGACTGGGCTCCTACAATGAGCAGTTCTTC CASIPGLGSYNEQFF
TRBJ1-2 once TRBV18 TRBD1 TGTGCCAGCTCGACCCCGACAGGGGCTAACTATGGCTACACCTTC CASSTPTGANYGYTF
TRBJ2-1 many TRBV2 - TGTGCCAGCAGGGGGGCGAACGATGAGCAGTTCTTC CASRGANDEQFF
TRBJ2-7 many TRBV6-6 - TGTGCCAGCAGTCCCCTTTTGAGCGGCGAGCAGTACTTC CASSPLLSGEQYF
TRBJ1-1 - TRBV30 - TGTGCCTGGAGTGTGTCAGACACTGAAGCTTTCTTT CAWSVSDTEAFF
TRBJ1-5 few TRBV30 - TGTGCCTGGAGTGTACTAGCGACACAGCCCCAGCATTTT CAWSVLATQPQHF
TRBJ1-4 - TRBV14 TRBD1 TGTGCCAGCAGCCAAGCAGAGAGGGACAGATTCTCAACTAATGAAAAACTGTTTTTT CASSQAERDRFSTNEKLFF
TRBJ1-1 few TRBV27 - TGTGCCAGCAGTATAACTGCGATGAACACTGAAGCTTTCTTT CASSITAMNTEAFF
TRBJ1-2 many TRBV6-6 - TGTGCCAGCAGGGGGTTTGGGAGGGAAGATGGCTACACCTTC CASRGFGREDGYTF
TRBJ1-5 few TRBV21-1 - TGTGCCAGCCCCAAGGGGGGAAGGCATCAGCCCCAGCATTTT CASPKGGRHQPQHF
TRBJ2-7 - TRBV27 - TGTGCCAGCATGGGGGGCGCCTCCTACGAGCAGTACTTC CASMGGASYEQYF
TRBJ1-2 few TRBV6-6 TRBD1 TGTGCCAGCAGTGTCTCCGGGACAGGGCGGAGCGGCTACACCTTC CASSVSGTGRSGYTF
TRBJ2-3 many TRBV4-2 TRBD2 TGTGCCAGCAGCCAAACCGGGACTAGCGGGGGAAGCACAGATACGCAGTATTTT CASSQTGTSGGSTDTQYF
TRBJ1-2 many TRBV3-1 - TGTGCCAGCAGCCAAGATACCGGCTACACCTTC CASSQDTGYTF
TRBJ2-3 - TRBV7-2 TRBD2 TGTGCCAGCAGCTCTTTCGCTAGCGGGGTGGATACGCAGTATTTT CASSSFASGVDTQYF